The 17 T cell receptor beta chains in this list originate from one sample, sequenced in a study of T cell responses to AZD1222 COVID-19 vaccine. The method was immunoSEQ multiplex PCR; TCRdb's version includes in-frame clones alone and lacks a portion of them. Of 150,000 or so clones listed, approximately 94% are singletons. The source material was peripheral blood, sampled on day 0 of AZD1222 vaccination. Receptors originate from an adult in good health.

The CDR3 is CSVDSGANVLTF. The CDR3 DNA follows: TGCAGCGTTGACTCTGGGGCCAACGTCCTGACTTTC. The J gene is TRBJ2-6, the V gene TRBV29-1; D uncertain. This CDR3 is 12 amino acids long. V was trimmed by 3 bases and J by 0 bases, leaving 0 bases between them. CDR1 is SQVTM and CDR2 is ANQGSEA in the germline V gene.

The chain combines TRBV16 with TRBJ1-2, with a tentative D call TRBD1 (6 bases). This CDR3 comprises 12 residues. CDR1 and CDR2 from the germline V gene are KGHSY and FQNENV. Trimming removed 1 base from V and 8 bases from J, with 8 bases in between. The CDR3 loop is CASSQLGTGYTF. The DNA of the CDR3 is TGTGCCAGCAGCCAATTGGGGACAGGCTACACCTTC.

This clone came up once. The gene calls are TRBV24-1 and TRBJ2-3; perhaps TRBD1 as D (5 bases). V dropped 5 bases and J dropped 8 bases, with 16 bases sitting between them. There are 14 residues in the CDR3. Germline-derived CDR1 and CDR2 are KGHDR and SFDVKD. The CDR3 nucleotides read TGTGCCACCAGTGTAGCAGGGTCGACTGGTACGCAGTATTTT. Translation: CATSVAGSTGTQYF.

V and J are TRBV6-6 and TRBJ2-7, with 12 positions matching TRBD2. V dropped 5 bases and J dropped 0; count of bases not matched to a gene: 8. This CDR3 region has 17 residues. The germline gives CDR1 MNHNY, CDR2 SVGAGI (reference sequence). This CDR3 is CASSLLAGGPSSYEQYF. The DNA for the CDR3 is TGTGCCAGCAGTCTACTAGCGGGGGGCCCAAGCTCCTACGAGCAGTACTTC.

This clone was observed a handful of times. The chain employs TRBV5-6 and TRBJ1-2, with unresolved D. Germline V gene sequence: CDR1 SGHDT, CDR2 YYEEEE. Trimming left V 3 bases short and J 4 bases short, with 13 bases between. The CDR3 contains 14 residues. The CDR3 sequence: CASSSTRLGYGYTF. CDR3 in DNA: TGTGCCAGCAGCTCGACACGTCTTGGCTATGGCTACACCTTC.

V gene TRBV2 combines with J gene TRBJ2-7; 9 nucleotides match TRBD1. The germline V gene has CDR1 SNHLY and CDR2 FYNNEI. Trimming cost V 3 bases and J 1 base; bases outside gene matches: 4. This CDR3 is built from 15 residues. This chain's CDR3 is CASSDQTGGSYEQYF. The CDR3 nucleotides are TGTGCCAGCAGTGACCAGACAGGGGGTTCCTACGAGCAGTACTTC.

This rearrangement joins TRBV24-1 to TRBJ2-2; 8 nucleotides line up with TRBD1. This CDR3 spans 15 amino acids. Trimming cost V 7 bases and J 1 base; bases outside gene matches: 4. Germline CDR1 reads KGHDR; CDR2 reads SFDVKD. The CDR3 region is CATRSGTGNTGELFF. The CDR3 DNA reads TGTGCCACCAGATCCGGGACAGGGAACACCGGGGAGCTGTTTTTT.

Only one count was recorded for this clone. V is TRBV16 and J is TRBJ1-1; a possible D gene is TRBD1 (5 bases). Germline V CDR1 and CDR2: KGHSY, FQNENV. The CDR3 consists of 14 residues. The V end was cut by 3 bases, the J end by 7 bases, with 15 bases between. The DNA of the CDR3 is TGTGCCAGCAGCCACGGGGGACTGGTGAATGAAGCTTTCTTT. This sequence encodes CASSHGGLVNEAFF. The full variable domain, in which reference TRBV16 and TRBJ1-1 provide the parts outside the CDR3, is GEEVAQTPKHLVRGEGQKAKLYCAPIKGHSYVFWYQQVLKNEFKFLISFQNENVFDETGMPKERFSAKCLPNSPCSLEIQATKLEDSAVYFCASSHGGLVNEAFFGQGTRLTVV.

The chain joins TRBV3-1 (or the pseudogene TRBV3-2) to TRBJ1-2; D is unresolved. V gave up 2 bases and J gave up 3 bases, with 19 bases separating them. The germline CDR1 and CDR2 sequences are LGHDT and YNNKEL (reference sequence). The CDR3 sequence is 17 residues long. The CDR3 reads CASSQRRKDSLDYGYTF. Here the CDR3 DNA reads TGTGCCAGCAGCCAAAGGAGGAAGGACTCCTTGGACTATGGCTACACCTTC.

The V and J genes are TRBV10-3 and TRBJ1-5; D remains ambiguous. In germline, CDR1 is ENHRY, CDR2 SYGVKD. The V and J ends lost 4 bases and 7 bases respectively, with 14 bases between them. There are 14 residues in the CDR3. CDR3 DNA sequence: TGTGCCATCAGTGGACAAGCTCAAGGACAGCCCCAGCATTTT. This translates into CAISGQAQGQPQHF.

V usage is TRBV7-2 and J usage is TRBJ2-3; D ambiguous. Trimming stripped 3 bases from V and 2 bases from J, with 9 bases between. Germline V gives CDR1 SGHTA, CDR2 FQGNSA. The CDR3 sequence is 14 residues long. CDR3 amino acids: CASSFLIDTDTQYF. The DNA of the CDR3 is TGTGCCAGCAGCTTCCTAATCGACACAGATACGCAGTATTTT.

Note on this clone: The identical CDR3 is also encoded by other nucleotide sequences in the sample. The V call is TRBV20-1, the J call TRBJ1-1, with no clear D. The ends were cut back, 6 bases at V and 5 bases at J, with 10 bases in the middle. The CDR3 is 11 amino acids. The germline CDR1 and CDR2 sequences are DFQATT and SNEGSKA (reference sequence). The DNA for the CDR3 is TGCAGTGCCAGGTCGGGGACTGAAGCTTTCTTT. The encoded protein is CSARSGTEAFF.

V usage is TRBV2 and J usage is TRBJ2-1; 7 bases fit TRBD2. The germline V gene has CDR1 SNHLY and CDR2 FYNNEI. The ends lost 3 bases at V and 9 bases at J; junction bases unmatched: 2. CDR3 length equals 12 residues. The CDR3 spells CASSETSLEQFF. The CDR3 bases are TGTGCCAGCAGTGAGACTAGCCTTGAGCAGTTCTTC.

This clone came up once. This rearrangement joins TRBV7-3 to TRBJ2-1, with D perhaps TRBD1 (6 bases). V was clipped by 4 bases and J by 0 bases, with 16 bases between them. Germline V gives CDR1 SGHTA, CDR2 FQGTGA. The CDR3 totals 17 residues. The CDR3 sequence is CASSSGQFFSSYNEQFF. CDR3 coding DNA: TGTGCCAGCAGCTCCGGACAGTTCTTTAGCTCCTACAATGAGCAGTTCTTC.

The J gene is TRBJ1-6, the V gene TRBV6-5; no definite D call. Deletions cut 6 bases from V and 9 bases from J, with 18 bases between. CDR1 and CDR2 from the germline V gene are MNHEY and SVGAGI. The CDR3 sequence is 15 residues long. As DNA, the CDR3 is TGTGCCAGCAGCACCGGAGTAAAGGGAAGTTCACCCCTCCACTTT. It encodes CASSTGVKGSSPLHF.

The chain has TRBV6-5 and TRBJ2-5, with 9 bases aligning to TRBD1. The CDR3 covers 15 residues. Trimming took 4 bases from V and 9 from J; bases not matched to a gene: 12. Germline CDR1 is MNHEY and CDR2 is SVGAGI. Written as DNA, the CDR3 is TGTGCCAGCAGTTCCCGGGACAGGGTCCAGTGGGCCCAGTACTTC. Amino acid sequence: CASSSRDRVQWAQYF.

Only a few counts were recorded for this clone. The chain joins TRBV5-1 to TRBJ1-4; possible D gene TRBD1, 5 bases. The CDR3 contains 13 residues. Germline-derived CDR1 and CDR2 are SGHRS and YFSETQ. Trimming cost V 5 bases and J 6 bases, with 11 bases left between them. Here the CDR3 DNA reads TGCGCCAGCAGACGGGGGTCTGATGAAAAACTGTTTTTT. Translating gives CASRRGSDEKLFF.